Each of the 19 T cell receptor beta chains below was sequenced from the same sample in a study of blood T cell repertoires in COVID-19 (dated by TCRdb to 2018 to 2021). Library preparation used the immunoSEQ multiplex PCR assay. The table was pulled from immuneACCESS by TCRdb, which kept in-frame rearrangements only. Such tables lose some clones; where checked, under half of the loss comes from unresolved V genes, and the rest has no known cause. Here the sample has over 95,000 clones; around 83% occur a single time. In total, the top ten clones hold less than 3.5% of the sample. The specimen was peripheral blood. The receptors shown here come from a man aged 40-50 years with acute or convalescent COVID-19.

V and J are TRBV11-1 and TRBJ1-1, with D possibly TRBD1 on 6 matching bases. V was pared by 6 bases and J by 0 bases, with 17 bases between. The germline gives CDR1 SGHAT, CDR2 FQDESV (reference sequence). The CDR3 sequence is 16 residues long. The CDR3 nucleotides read TGTGCCAGCAGATATGGAGGGGGGGCTTTGAACACTGAAGCTTTCTTT. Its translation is CASRYGGGALNTEAFF.

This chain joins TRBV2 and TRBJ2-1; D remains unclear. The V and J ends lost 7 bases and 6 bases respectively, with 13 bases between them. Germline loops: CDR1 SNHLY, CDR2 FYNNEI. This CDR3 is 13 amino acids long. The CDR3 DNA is TGTGCCAGCAAGGAAGTGCAGGCCAATGAGCAGTTCTTC. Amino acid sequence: CASKEVQANEQFF. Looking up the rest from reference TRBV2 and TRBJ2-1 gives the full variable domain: EPEVTQTPSHQVTQMGQEVILRCVPISNHLYFYWYRQILGQKVEFLVSFYNNEISEKSEIFDDQFSVERPDGSNFTLKIRSTKLEDSAMYFCASKEVQANEQFFGPGTRLTVL.

The CDR3 coding sequence is TGTGCCAGCAGCACGGGACTAGCGGGGCATACGCAGTATTTT. Protein product: CASSTGLAGHTQYF. The genes are TRBV7-8 and TRBJ2-3, with 13 bases aligning to TRBD2. Trimming cost V 5 bases and J 7 bases; bases outside gene matches: 3. The CDR3 is 14 residues long. CDR1 and CDR2 (germline): SGHVS, FQNEAQ. The full variable domain, with the rest looked up from reference TRBV7-8 and TRBJ2-3, is GAGVSQSPRYKVAKRGQDVALRCDPISGHVSLFWYQQALGQGPEFLTYFQNEAQLDKSGLPSDRFFAERPEGSVSTLKIQRTQQEDSAVYLCASSTGLAGHTQYFGPGTRLTVL.

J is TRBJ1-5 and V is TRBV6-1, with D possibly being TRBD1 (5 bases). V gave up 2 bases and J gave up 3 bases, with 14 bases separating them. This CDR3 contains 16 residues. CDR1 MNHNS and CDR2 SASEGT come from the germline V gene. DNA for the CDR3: TGTGCCAGCAGTGAAAGGGAGGTGGGGACCAATCAGCCCCAGCATTTT. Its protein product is CASSEREVGTNQPQHF.

The CDR3 loop is CASTRDDRPNQPQHF. In DNA, the CDR3 is TGTGCCAGCACCCGAGATGACAGGCCGAATCAGCCCCAGCATTTT. The chain carries TRBV28 and TRBJ1-5; D may be TRBD1 (6 bases). The germline V and J ends were trimmed by 7 bases and 4 bases, with 17 bases remaining between them. Germline lookup yields CDR1 MDHEN and CDR2 SYDVKM. The CDR3 contains 15 residues.

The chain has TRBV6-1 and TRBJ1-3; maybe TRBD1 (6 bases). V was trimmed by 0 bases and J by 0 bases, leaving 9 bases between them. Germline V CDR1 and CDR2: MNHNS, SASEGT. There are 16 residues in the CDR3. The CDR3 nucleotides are TGTGCCAGCAGTGAAGCCAGGGGCTTCTCTGGAAACACCATATATTTT. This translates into CASSEARGFSGNTIYF.

CDR3 bases: TGCGCCAGCAGCTCGACAGGGAATAGCAATCAGCCCCAGCATTTT. Translation: CASSSTGNSNQPQHF. The gene calls are TRBV4-1 and TRBJ1-5; 7 bases line up with TRBD1. The V gene end was trimmed by 5 bases and the J gene end by 0 bases; junction bases not matched to a gene: 4. This CDR3 is built from 15 residues. Looked up from germline, CDR1 is MGHRA and CDR2 is YSYEKL.

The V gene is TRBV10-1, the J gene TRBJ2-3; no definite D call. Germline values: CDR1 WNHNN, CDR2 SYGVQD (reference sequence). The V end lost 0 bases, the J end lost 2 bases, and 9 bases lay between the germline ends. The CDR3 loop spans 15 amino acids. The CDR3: CASSESSSPTDTQYF. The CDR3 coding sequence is TGCGCCAGCAGTGAGTCTAGCAGTCCCACAGATACGCAGTATTTT.

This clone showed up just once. CDR3 region: CASSLTPSPRLNTGELFF. DNA of the CDR3: TGTGCCAGCAGCTTAACTCCTTCCCCCAGACTTAACACCGGGGAGCTGTTTTTT. This rearrangement joins TRBV7-3 to TRBJ2-2; D remains unclear. CDR3 length: 18 amino acids. Per the germline V gene, CDR1 is SGHTA and CDR2 is FQGTGA. Deletions cut 0 bases from V and 2 bases from J, with 16 bases between.

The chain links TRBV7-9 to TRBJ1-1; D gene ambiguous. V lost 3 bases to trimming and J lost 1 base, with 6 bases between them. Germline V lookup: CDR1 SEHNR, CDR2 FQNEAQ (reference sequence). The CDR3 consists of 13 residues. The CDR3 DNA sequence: TGTGCCAGCAGCTTCTCAGGGAACACTGAAGCTTTCTTT. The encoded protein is CASSFSGNTEAFF.

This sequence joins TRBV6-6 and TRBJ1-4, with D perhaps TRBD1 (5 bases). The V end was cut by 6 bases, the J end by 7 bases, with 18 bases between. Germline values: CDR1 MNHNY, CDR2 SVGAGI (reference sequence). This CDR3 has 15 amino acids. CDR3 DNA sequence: TGTGCCAGCAGCGATACGGGGACCGGGGGTGAAAAACTGTTTTTT. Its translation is CASSDTGTGGEKLFF.

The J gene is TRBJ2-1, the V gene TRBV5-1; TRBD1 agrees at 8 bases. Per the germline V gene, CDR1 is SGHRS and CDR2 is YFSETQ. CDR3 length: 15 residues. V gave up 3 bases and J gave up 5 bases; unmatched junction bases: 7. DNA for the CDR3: TGCGCCAGCAGCTCTCCAGGGACAGGAGACAATGAGCAGTTCTTC. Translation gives CASSSPGTGDNEQFF.

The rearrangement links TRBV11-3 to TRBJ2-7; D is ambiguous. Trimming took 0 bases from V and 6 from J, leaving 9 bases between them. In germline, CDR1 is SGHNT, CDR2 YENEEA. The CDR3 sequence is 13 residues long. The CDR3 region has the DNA TGTGCCAGCAGCTTAGATCTGGAGTCCGAGCAGTACTTC. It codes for CASSLDLESEQYF.

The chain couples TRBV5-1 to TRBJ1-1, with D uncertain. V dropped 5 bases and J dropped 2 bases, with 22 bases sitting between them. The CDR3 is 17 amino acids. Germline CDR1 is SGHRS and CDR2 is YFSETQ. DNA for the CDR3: TGCGCCAGCAGATCGCCACCAATTGGTGGGCTCAACACTGAAGCTTTCTTT. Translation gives CASRSPPIGGLNTEAFF.

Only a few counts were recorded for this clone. The CDR3 DNA reads as TGTGCCAGCAGCCAAGATCTAGGAGATACTGGAAACACCATATATTTT. Translation: CASSQDLGDTGNTIYF. J is TRBJ1-3 and V is TRBV3-1 (or the pseudogene TRBV3-2); D is unclear. This CDR3 contains 16 residues. Trimming removed 0 bases at V and 2 bases at J, with 11 bases between. CDR1 is LGHDT and CDR2 is YNNKEL in the germline V gene (reference sequence).

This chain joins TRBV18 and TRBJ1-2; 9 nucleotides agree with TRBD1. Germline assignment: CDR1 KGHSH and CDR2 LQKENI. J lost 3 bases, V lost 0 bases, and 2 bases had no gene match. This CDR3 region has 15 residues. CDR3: CASSPPDRGYYGYTF. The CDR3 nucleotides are TGTGCCAGCTCACCACCGGACAGGGGTTACTATGGCTACACCTTC.

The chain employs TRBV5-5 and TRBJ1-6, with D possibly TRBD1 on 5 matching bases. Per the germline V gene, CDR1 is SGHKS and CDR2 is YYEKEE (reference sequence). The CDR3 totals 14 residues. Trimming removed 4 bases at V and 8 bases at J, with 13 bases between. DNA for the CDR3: TGTGCCAGCAGCATGACAGATCTAGATTCACCCCTCCACTTT. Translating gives CASSMTDLDSPLHF.

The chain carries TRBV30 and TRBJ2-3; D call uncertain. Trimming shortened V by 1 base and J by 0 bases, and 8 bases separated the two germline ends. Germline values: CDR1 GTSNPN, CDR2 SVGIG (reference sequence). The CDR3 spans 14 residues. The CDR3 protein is CAWSALVSTDTQYF. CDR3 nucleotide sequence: TGTGCCTGGAGTGCCTTAGTAAGCACAGATACGCAGTATTTT.

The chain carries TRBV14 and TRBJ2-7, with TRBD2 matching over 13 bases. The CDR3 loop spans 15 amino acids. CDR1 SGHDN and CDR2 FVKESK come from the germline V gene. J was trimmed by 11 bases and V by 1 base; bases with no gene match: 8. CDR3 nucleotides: TGTGCCAGCAGCCAAGGGACCTCCGGGACTAGCGGGGAGTACTTC. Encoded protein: CASSQGTSGTSGEYF.